Each of the 16 T cell receptor beta chains below was sequenced from the same sample in a study of T cells in Graves' hyperthyroidism and ophthalmopathy. Using RNA transcripts as the source, TCR beta CDR3 regions were amplified. The TCR CDR3 first-round RT-PCR relied on the HTBI primer set. Each CDR3 protein is one row after TCRdb ran MiXCR on the multiplex PCR reads. The repertoire consists of a few hundred thousand distinct CDR3 sequences, with around a sixth occurring once and the leading ten covering roughly 25%. Sequenced sample: blood. The receptors here all came from a young woman with Graves' hyperthyroidism that later progressed to Graves' ophthalmopathy.

The chain recombines TRBV6-1 with TRBJ1-5, with D hard to call. The germline CDR1 and CDR2 sequences are MNHNS and SASEGT. V lost 6 bases, J lost 2 bases, and 17 bases lay in between. The CDR3 spans 16 residues. CDR3 amino acids: CASSRLSGRGNQPQHF. The CDR3 DNA reads as TGTGCCAGCAGCCGCCTAAGTGGGAGGGGCAATCAGCCCCAGCATTTT.

J is TRBJ2-7 and V is TRBV7-9; 9 bases align to TRBD1. This CDR3 spans 16 amino acids. J lost 3 bases, V lost 5 bases, and 11 bases had no gene match. Germline loops: CDR1 SEHNR, CDR2 FQNEAQ (reference sequence). In DNA, the CDR3 is TGTGCCAGCAGCCGTTCGGGGACAGGGATGAACTACGAGCAGTACTTC. Translation: CASSRSGTGMNYEQYF.

In this sample, this clonotype turned up many times. V usage is TRBV12-3 or TRBV12-4 and J usage is TRBJ2-7, with D possibly being TRBD2 (5 bases). Trimming shortened V by 7 bases and J by 7 bases, and 17 bases separated the two germline ends. CDR3 length equals 13 residues. The CDR3 protein is CASTSAPPGEQYF. CDR3 in DNA: TGTGCCAGCACCTCGGCCCCGCCGGGGGAGCAGTACTTC.

The chain combines TRBV7-8 with TRBJ2-3, with a possible D match to TRBD1 (5 bases). Germline V gives CDR1 SGHVS, CDR2 FQNEAQ. CDR3 length: 15 residues. V was clipped by 7 bases and J by 6 bases, with 20 bases between them. The CDR3 DNA follows: TGTGCCAGCAACTTTGGCAGGGTAGGCCCCGATACGCAGTATTTT. The encoded protein is CASNFGRVGPDTQYF.

This clonotype was detected many times. This sequence joins TRBV2 and TRBJ2-5; the D is unclear. Trimming cost V 6 bases and J 7 bases, with 27 bases left between them. Germline V gives CDR1 SNHLY, CDR2 FYNNEI. The CDR3 is made up of 17 amino acids. The CDR3 coding sequence is TGTGCCAGCAGAATCTTGGGCGTACTACCCCCCCCGGGGACCCAGTACTTC. The encoded protein is CASRILGVLPPPGTQYF.

Ten or more counts support this clonotype. The DNA of the CDR3 is TGTGCCAGCAGTTTCCCGGCAGGGGGGTCCTACGAGCAGTACTTC. It encodes CASSFPAGGSYEQYF. The gene calls are TRBV5-6 and TRBJ2-7; possible D gene TRBD1, 7 bases. V shed 5 bases and J shed 1 base, with 16 bases lying between them. This CDR3 has 15 amino acids. The germline V gene encodes CDR1 SGHDT and CDR2 YYEEEE.

This clonotype appeared a few times. The V gene is TRBV7-9, the J gene TRBJ2-3; no reliable D call. The CDR3 covers 15 residues. Germline CDR1 SEHNR, CDR2 FQNEAQ (reference sequence). The V gene lost 5 bases and the J gene lost 3 bases, with 15 bases spanning the gap. CDR3 in amino acids: CASSPLEKMTDTQYF. The CDR3 nucleotides read TGTGCCAGCAGCCCTCTAGAGAAAATGACAGATACGCAGTATTTT. The whole variable domain, remainder taken from reference TRBV7-9 and TRBJ2-3, is DTGVSQNPRHKITKRGQNVTFRCDPISEHNRLYWYRQTLGQGPEFLTYFQNEAQLEKSRLLSDRFSAERPKGSFSTLEIQRTEQGDSAMYLCASSPLEKMTDTQYFGPGTRLTVL.

About this clonotype itself: This clone may be a read error of a much larger clone one base away. J is TRBJ1-3 and V is TRBV7-2; maybe TRBD1 (6 bases). The CDR3 is 15 residues long. Germline values: CDR1 SGHTA, CDR2 FQGNSA. With 1 base removed from V and 8 bases from J, the gap between germline ends came to 15 bases. The CDR3: CASSLVRGHGDTIYF. CDR3 in DNA: TGTGCCAGCAGCTTAGTCAGGGGCCACGGAGACACCATATATTTT.

The J gene is TRBJ2-1, the V gene TRBV20-1, with 9 bases identical to TRBD1. Germline V gives CDR1 DFQATT, CDR2 SNEGSKA (reference sequence). The length of the CDR3 is 17 residues. V trimming: 2 bases; J trimming: 9 bases; junction bases outside the gene matches: 17. CDR3 protein: CSARPRTGEGREGEQFF. The CDR3 nucleotides read TGCAGTGCTAGACCGCGGACAGGGGAAGGGAGGGAAGGTGAGCAGTTCTTC.

This sequence joins TRBV12-3 or TRBV12-4 and TRBJ2-7; 8 bases are a match to TRBD1. The CDR3 has 14 residues. V lost 6 bases and J lost 7; bases outside the gene matches: 11. The CDR3: CASRTGQGQEEQYF. The CDR3 nucleotides read TGTGCCAGCAGGACCGGACAGGGCCAGGAGGAGCAGTACTTC.

The sample holds many counts of this clonotype. The CDR3 region is CATSDPDKGPYNEQFF. As DNA, the CDR3 is TGTGCCACCAGTGACCCCGATAAAGGGCCCTACAATGAGCAGTTCTTC. This sequence joins TRBV24-1 and TRBJ2-1; D gene ambiguous. The CDR3 length is 16 residues. V was pared by 4 bases and J by 2 bases, with 14 bases between. Germline CDR1 is KGHDR and CDR2 is SFDVKD.

This clonotype was counted many times. The chain uses TRBV3-1 and TRBJ1-6; no clear D. In germline, CDR1 is LGHDT, CDR2 YNNKEL (reference sequence). Trimming shortened V by 2 bases and J by 15 bases, and 11 bases separated the two germline ends. The CDR3 is made up of 12 amino acids. As DNA, the CDR3 is TGTGCCAGCAGCCAAATCATAGACATCCTCCACTTT. This sequence encodes CASSQIIDILHF.

This clonotype was counted many times. The chain is built from TRBV7-2 and TRBJ1-2; 8 bases are a match to TRBD1. The CDR3 runs to 15 residues. CDR1 and CDR2 from the germline V gene are SGHTA and FQGNSA. V lost 0 bases and J lost 8; bases outside the gene matches: 8. CDR3 amino acids: CASSLAGQGAEGYTF. In DNA, the CDR3 is TGTGCCAGCAGCTTAGCGGGCCAGGGGGCGGAGGGCTACACCTTC.

This clonotype was seen ten or more times. The CDR3 here is CASSLAGGPGVNYEQYF. The CDR3 DNA reads as TGTGCCAGCAGTTTAGCGGGAGGGCCTGGAGTCAATTACGAGCAGTACTTC. This chain links TRBV28 with TRBJ2-7, with TRBD2 matching over 9 bases. This CDR3 is 17 amino acids long. Looked up from germline, CDR1 is MDHEN and CDR2 is SYDVKM. J lost 4 bases, V lost 2 bases, and 12 bases had no gene match.

This clonotype has at least ten counts. The rearrangement joins TRBV6-1 to TRBJ2-1; TRBD2 matches at 7 bases. V gave up 9 bases and J gave up 0 bases; unmatched junction bases: 8. The germline V gene has CDR1 MNHNS and CDR2 SASEGT. The CDR3 extends over 15 amino acids. CDR3 coding DNA: TGTGCCAGTCGGTCTAGCGGTAGCTCCTACAATGAGCAGTTCTTC. Amino acid sequence: CASRSSGSSYNEQFF.

This clonotype was observed many times. V and J are TRBV11-3 and TRBJ2-1, with D hard to call. V dropped 2 bases and J dropped 8 bases, with 10 bases sitting between them. CDR1 and CDR2 (germline): SGHNT, YENEEA. This CDR3 region has 13 residues. CDR3 bases: TGTGCCAGCAGCTTAAGACCACCGGATGAGCAGTTCTTC. Translation: CASSLRPPDEQFF.